Given below is one TCR beta chain in context. What it binds is unknown. The data stem from a study of CD4 T cells in relation to SARS-CoV-2 and coronaviruses. On the study more broadly: Convalescent donors were aged about 20 to 72, with median around 37 years.

The germline V and J ends were trimmed by 1 base and 3 bases, with 8 bases remaining between them. The CDR3 is 14 residues long. Germline CDR1 and CDR2: SGHTA and FQGNSA. CEF-cultured naive and memory CD4+ T cell DNA got survey-level sequencing. TCRdb's table, derived via immunoSEQ multiplex PCR, lists solely in-frame clones and lacks some. The data contain some 45,000 clones, roughly 82% of them singletons. The origin of this receptor is an adult with COVID-19. The sequencing input was naive CD4+ T cells from PBMCs, cultured in vitro. The subset is: naive CD4+ T cells isolated by negative enrichment. The chain has TRBV7-2 and TRBJ2-3; possibly TRBD2 for D (5 bases). For the CDR3, the DNA is TGTGCCAGCAGCTTAGTTCGCGGGACAGATACGCAGTATTTT. It translates to CASSLVRGTDTQYF. The full variable domain, its missing parts supplied by reference TRBV7-2 and TRBJ2-3, is GAGVSQSPSNKVTEKGKDVELRCDPISGHTALYWYRQSLGQGLEFLIYFQGNSAPDKSGLPSDRFSAERTGGSVSTLTIQRTQQEDSAVYLCASSLVRGTDTQYFGPGTRLTVL.